A selection of T cell receptor beta chains follows, all from one sample in a study of CD8 T cells in Susac syndrome. Each CDR3 protein gets one entry after TCRdb re-called the immunoSEQ multiplex PCR reads with MiXCR. The table records fewer than 350,000 distinct CDR3 sequences, under 95% of them present only once. Sequencing was performed on CD4+ T cells from PBMCs. These receptors all come from a human donor with multiple sclerosis. Each CDR3 is given with its conserved first and last residue. D genes are given only for firm matches.

V gene	J gene	D gene	CDR3 protein
TRBV6-2/TRBV6-3	TRBJ2-5	TRBD2	CASSSYSGSWETQYF
TRBV6-2/TRBV6-3	TRBJ1-1	NA	CASSYSAQVNTEAFF
TRBV6-2/TRBV6-3	TRBJ2-7	NA	CASSWTGGEYEQYF
TRBV29-1	TRBJ2-7	TRBD1	CSAAFDRAQQYF
TRBV6-6	TRBJ1-6	NA	CASRDPNSPLHF
TRBV20-1	TRBJ2-1	TRBD2	CAGGDFREQFF
TRBV11-2	TRBJ1-6	NA	CASRAAGEHSPLHF
TRBV7-2	TRBJ2-3	NA	CAFTEGGGDTQYF
TRBV2	TRBJ1-2	NA	CASSEAGQTYGYTF
TRBV7-5	TRBJ2-5	NA	CISVPEAEFRQREKTQYF
TRBV28	TRBJ2-1	NA	CASTGPVNEQFF
TRBV5-6	TRBJ2-1	TRBD2	CASSFAGGPNNEQFF
TRBV20-1	TRBJ1-6	NA	CSAREPGNSPLHF
TRBV20-1	TRBJ2-3	NA	CGAREAGTDTQYF
TRBV27	TRBJ2-5	TRBD1	CASSFVTGGVEETQYF
TRBV6-5	TRBJ2-2	NA	CASSGSWAYTGELFF
TRBV14	TRBJ1-1	NA	CASSQGLSRQFFEAFF
TRBV7-9	TRBJ1-2	NA	CASSFPDYGYTF
TRBV7-9	TRBJ1-4	NA	CASSLAGHVEKLFF
TRBV6-6	TRBJ1-1	TRBD1	CASRMGQGGMNTEAFF
TRBV3-1	TRBJ2-1	TRBD2	CASSHRFTSGLYNEQFF
TRBV12-3/TRBV12-4	TRBJ1-5	TRBD1	CASSLDRRNQPQHF
TRBV3-1	TRBJ2-1	TRBD2	CASSQAASGGQFF
TRBV11-2	TRBJ1-1	TRBD1	CASSSYRGNAEAFF
TRBV12-3/TRBV12-4	TRBJ1-3	NA	CASSLSWVGNTIYF
TRBV29-1	TRBJ1-1	NA	CSVGGPRTEAFF
TRBV19	TRBJ2-7	TRBD1	CASRPTGEPYEQYF
TRBV29-1	TRBJ1-2	TRBD1	CSVGATGGNYGYTF
TRBV9	TRBJ2-1	NA	CANFPGCYNEQFF
TRBV6-2/TRBV6-3	TRBJ2-2	TRBD2	CASSYSTSGRTGELFF
TRBV12-3/TRBV12-4	TRBJ1-5	TRBD1	CASSPTLQGRQPQHF
TRBV5-4	TRBJ2-5	NA	CASSLDYRQETQYF
TRBV6-2/TRBV6-3	TRBJ2-7	NA	CASSSPSWMF
TRBV27	TRBJ1-6	NA	CASSVGQHYNSPLHF
TRBV18	TRBJ1-5	TRBD1	CASSPATGGEGNQPQHF
TRBV11-2	TRBJ2-5	NA	CASSLDAGTWETQYF